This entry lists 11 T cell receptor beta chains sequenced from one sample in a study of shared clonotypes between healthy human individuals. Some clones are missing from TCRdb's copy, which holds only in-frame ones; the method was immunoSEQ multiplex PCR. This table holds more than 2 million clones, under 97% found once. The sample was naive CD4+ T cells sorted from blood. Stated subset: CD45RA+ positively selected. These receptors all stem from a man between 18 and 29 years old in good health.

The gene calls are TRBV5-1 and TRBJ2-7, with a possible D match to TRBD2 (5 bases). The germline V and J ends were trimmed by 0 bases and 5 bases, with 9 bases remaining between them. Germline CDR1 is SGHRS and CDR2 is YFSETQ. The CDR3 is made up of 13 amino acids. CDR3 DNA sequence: TGCGCCAGCAGCTTGGGGGGAGTGGACGAGCAGTACTTC. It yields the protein CASSLGGVDEQYF.

This CDR3 is CASSHTGDSSYEQYF. In DNA form, the CDR3 reads TGTGCCAGCTCACATACAGGGGACTCGTCCTACGAGCAGTACTTC. The V call is TRBV18, the J call TRBJ2-7; maybe TRBD1 (7 bases). Deletions cut 4 bases from V and 1 base from J, with 14 bases between. Germline V gene lookup returns CDR1 KGHSH and CDR2 LQKENI. The CDR3 has 15 residues.

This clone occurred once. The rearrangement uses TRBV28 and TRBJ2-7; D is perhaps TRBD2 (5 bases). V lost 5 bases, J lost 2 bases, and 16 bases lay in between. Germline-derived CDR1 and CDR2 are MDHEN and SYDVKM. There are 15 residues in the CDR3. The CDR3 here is CASSVSGRSPYEQYF. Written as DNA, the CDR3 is TGTGCCAGCAGTGTGAGCGGCAGATCTCCCTACGAGCAGTACTTC.

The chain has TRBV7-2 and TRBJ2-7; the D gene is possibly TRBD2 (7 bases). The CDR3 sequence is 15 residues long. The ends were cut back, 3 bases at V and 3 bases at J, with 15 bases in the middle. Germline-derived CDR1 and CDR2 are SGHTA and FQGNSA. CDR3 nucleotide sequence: TGTGCCAGCAGCTTTGGGGGGGCAGGGCTCTACGAGCAGTACTTC. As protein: CASSFGGAGLYEQYF. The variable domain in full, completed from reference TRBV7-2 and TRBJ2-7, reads GAGVSQSPSNKVTEKGKDVELRCDPISGHTALYWYRQSLGQGLEFLIYFQGNSAPDKSGLPSDRFSAERTGGSVSTLTIQRTQQEDSAVYLCASSFGGAGLYEQYFGPGTRLTVT.

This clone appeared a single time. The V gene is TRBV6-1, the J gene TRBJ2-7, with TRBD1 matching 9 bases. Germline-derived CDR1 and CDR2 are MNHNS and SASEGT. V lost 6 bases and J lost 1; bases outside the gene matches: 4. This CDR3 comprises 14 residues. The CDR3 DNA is TGTGCCAGCAGCACCGGACAGGGGTCCTACGAGCAGTACTTC. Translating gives CASSTGQGSYEQYF.

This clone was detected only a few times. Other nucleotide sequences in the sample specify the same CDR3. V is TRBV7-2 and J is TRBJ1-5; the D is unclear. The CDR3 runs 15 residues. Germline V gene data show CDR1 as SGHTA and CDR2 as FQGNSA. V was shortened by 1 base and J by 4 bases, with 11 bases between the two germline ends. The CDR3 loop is CASSLVGQSNQPQHF. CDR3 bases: TGTGCCAGCAGCTTAGTAGGGCAGTCAAATCAGCCCCAGCATTTT.

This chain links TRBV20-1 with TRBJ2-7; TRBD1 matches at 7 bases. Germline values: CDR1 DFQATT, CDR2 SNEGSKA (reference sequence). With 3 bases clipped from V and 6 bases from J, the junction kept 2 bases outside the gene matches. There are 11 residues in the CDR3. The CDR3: CSARDRSEQYF. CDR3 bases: TGCAGTGCTAGGGACAGGAGCGAGCAGTACTTC.

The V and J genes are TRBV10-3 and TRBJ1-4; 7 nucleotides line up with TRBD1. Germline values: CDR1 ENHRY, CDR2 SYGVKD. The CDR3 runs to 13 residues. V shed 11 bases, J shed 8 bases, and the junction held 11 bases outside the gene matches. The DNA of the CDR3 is TGTGCCGTACAACAGGGGCCTCAGGAAAAACTGTTTTTT. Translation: CAVQQGPQEKLFF.

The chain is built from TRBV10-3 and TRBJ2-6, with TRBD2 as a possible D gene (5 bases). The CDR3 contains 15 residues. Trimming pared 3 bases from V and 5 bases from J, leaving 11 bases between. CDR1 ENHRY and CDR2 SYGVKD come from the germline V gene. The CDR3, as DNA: TGTGCCATCAGTGATCTCCAGGACTGGGCCAACGTCCTGACTTTC. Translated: CAISDLQDWANVLTF.

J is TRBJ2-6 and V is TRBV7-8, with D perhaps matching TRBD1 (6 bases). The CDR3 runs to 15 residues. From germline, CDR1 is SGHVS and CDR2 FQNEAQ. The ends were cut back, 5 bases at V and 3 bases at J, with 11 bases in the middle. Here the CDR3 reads CASSVGGGGANVLTF. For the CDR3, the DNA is TGTGCCAGCAGCGTAGGGGGTGGTGGGGCCAACGTCCTGACTTTC.

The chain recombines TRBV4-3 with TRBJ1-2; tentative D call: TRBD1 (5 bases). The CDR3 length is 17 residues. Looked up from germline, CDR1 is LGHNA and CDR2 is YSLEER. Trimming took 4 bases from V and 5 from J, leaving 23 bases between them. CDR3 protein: CASSPQPHKGLKYGYTF. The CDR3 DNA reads TGCGCCAGCAGCCCCCAGCCCCACAAGGGACTTAAGTATGGCTACACCTTC.